A single sample is the source of the 22 T cell receptor beta chains below, sequenced in a study of CD8 T cells in Susac syndrome. Random hexamers were used to reverse transcribe an amount of about 0.45 to 1 ug RNA. TCRdb independently ran MiXCR on the immunoSEQ multiplex PCR reads; one entry per CDR3 protein. The sample has roughly 160,000 distinct CDR3 sequences, 90% to 97% seen once. Specimen: CD4+ T cells from PBMCs. The receptors here all came from a human donor with Susac syndrome.

V gene TRBV28 combines with J gene TRBJ2-7, with D perhaps TRBD2 (7 bases). V lost 5 bases and J 3 bases, leaving 14 bases between the germline ends. The CDR3 is 14 residues long. Germline CDR1 is MDHEN and CDR2 is SYDVKM. The CDR3 sequence is CASSMGGPNYEQYF. DNA of the CDR3: TGTGCCAGCAGTATGGGGGGGCCCAACTACGAGCAGTACTTC.

The J gene is TRBJ2-7, the V gene TRBV29-1, with 8 bases fitting TRBD2. This CDR3 spans 13 amino acids. From germline, CDR1 is SQVTM and CDR2 ANQGSEA. Trimming took 4 bases from V and 5 from J; bases not matched to a gene: 7. Written as DNA, the CDR3 is TGCAGCGTTGCGGTCAGTAGCGGGGACGAGCAGTACTTC. Protein sequence: CSVAVSSGDEQYF.

The V and J genes are TRBV4-2 and TRBJ1-6; D unclear. Per germline, CDR1 LGHNA and CDR2 YNFKEQ. Trimming removed 2 bases at V and 11 bases at J, with 13 bases between. The CDR3 contains 14 residues. The CDR3, as DNA: TGTGCCAGCAGCCAATTTATTCAATTGGCACCCCTCCACTTT. It codes for CASSQFIQLAPLHF.

The chain recombines TRBV29-1 with TRBJ1-1; a possible D gene is TRBD1 (5 bases). Germline assignment: CDR1 SQVTM and CDR2 ANQGSEA. This CDR3 region has 13 residues. The V end was cut by 6 bases, the J end by 0 bases, with 11 bases between. The CDR3 bases are TGCAGCGTCGCCAGGGAGATGAACACTGAAGCTTTCTTT. Its translation: CSVAREMNTEAFF.

V usage is TRBV4-3 and J usage is TRBJ2-2; 10 nucleotides match TRBD1. The length of the CDR3 is 15 residues. Germline-derived CDR1 and CDR2 are LGHNA and YSLEER. The ends lost 1 base at V and 7 bases at J; junction bases unmatched: 3. DNA for the CDR3: TGCGCCAGCAGCCAAGGACAGGGGGCGTACGGGGAGCTGTTTTTT. It yields the protein CASSQGQGAYGELFF.

The V gene is TRBV11-2, the J gene TRBJ1-5, with 7 bases identical to TRBD1. With V trimmed by 5 bases and J by 0 bases, 4 bases remained unmatched. Germline loops: CDR1 SGHAT, CDR2 FQNNGV. The CDR3 spans 15 residues. CDR3: CASSKGQNSNQPQHF. The CDR3 DNA reads TGTGCCAGCAGCAAGGGACAGAATAGCAATCAGCCCCAGCATTTT.

With regard to this clonotype: The germline gene is not matched at one end of the junction; a read error may be the cause. J is TRBJ2-1 and V is TRBV2; no reliable D call. This CDR3 is 13 amino acids long. CDR1 and CDR2 (germline): SNHLY, FYNNEI. CDR3 in amino acids: CASSEGSLNGQFF. The CDR3 DNA follows: TGTGCCAGCAGTGAGGGTTCCCTCAATGGGCAGTTCTTC.

This chain uses TRBV6-2 or TRBV6-3 with TRBJ1-2; 7 bases are shared with TRBD1. Per the germline V gene, CDR1 is MNHEY and CDR2 is SVGEGT. V gave up 7 bases and J gave up 5 bases; unmatched junction bases: 7. This CDR3 contains 13 residues. CDR3 residues: CASTDRDRYGYTF. The CDR3, as DNA: TGTGCCAGCACTGACAGGGACCGGTATGGCTACACCTTC.

The gene calls are TRBV19 and TRBJ1-1, with D tentatively TRBD1 (5 bases). V lost 8 bases and J lost 4, with 11 bases in between. CDR1 and CDR2 (germline): LNHDA, SQIVND (reference sequence). The CDR3 totals 12 residues. The CDR3 DNA follows: TGTGCCAGTGGGAGGAGGGGCACTGAAGCTTTCTTT. It codes for CASGRRGTEAFF.

This CDR3 reads CASSPRGRTEAFF. The CDR3 nucleotides are TGTGCCAGCAGCCCCAGAGGGAGAACTGAAGCTTTCTTT. J is TRBJ1-1 and V is TRBV3-1, with no clear D. The germline V and J ends were trimmed by 4 bases and 5 bases, with 11 bases remaining between them. The CDR3 totals 13 residues. Germline V gene lookup returns CDR1 LGHDT and CDR2 YNNKEL (reference sequence).

This clonotype was picked up a small number of times. The chain joins TRBV7-8 to TRBJ2-1, with D uncertain. The ends were cut back, 8 bases at V and 6 bases at J, with 8 bases in the middle. Germline V CDR1 and CDR2: SGHVS, FQNEAQ. The CDR3 sequence is 11 residues long. CDR3 coding DNA: TGTGCCAGCTCCTCGAGCAATGAGCAGTTCTTC. This encodes CASSSSNEQFF.

The V gene is TRBV9, the J gene TRBJ2-1; the D gene is possibly TRBD1 (6 bases). The germline V gene has CDR1 SGDLS and CDR2 YYNGEE. The CDR3 loop spans 14 amino acids. V was shortened by 4 bases and J by 10 bases, with 18 bases between the two germline ends. The chain's CDR3 is CASSLMWGLGEQFF. The CDR3 bases are TGTGCCAGCAGCCTCATGTGGGGGCTTGGAGAGCAGTTCTTC.

The chain carries TRBV20-1 and TRBJ2-3; 13 bases agree with TRBD2. Germline lookup yields CDR1 DFQATT and CDR2 SNEGSKA (reference sequence). The CDR3 has 15 residues. After removal of 6 bases from V and 2 bases from J, the junction contained 5 bases not matched to a gene. The CDR3 DNA reads as TGCAGTGCGGCAACTAGCGGGGGGGCCACAGATACGCAGTATTTT. Translated, it gives CSAATSGGATDTQYF.

The genes are TRBV7-9 and TRBJ1-1; D may be TRBD1 (6 bases). Germline V CDR1 and CDR2: SEHNR, FQNEAQ (reference sequence). V gave up 7 bases and J gave up 4 bases, with 13 bases separating them. The CDR3 contains 13 residues. CDR3 loop: CASTLRDTTEAFF. The CDR3, as DNA: TGTGCCAGCACTCTCCGGGACACCACTGAAGCTTTCTTT. The full variable domain, rest sourced from reference TRBV7-9 and TRBJ1-1, is DTGVSQNPRHKITKRGQNVTFRCDPISEHNRLYWYRQTLGQGPEFLTYFQNEAQLEKSRLLSDRFSAERPKGSFSTLEIQRTEQGDSAMYLCASTLRDTTEAFFGQGTRLTVV.

This chain joins TRBV4-2 and TRBJ2-1, with D unresolved. V was shortened by 0 bases and J by 3 bases, with 12 bases between the two germline ends. In germline, CDR1 is LGHNA, CDR2 YNFKEQ. The CDR3 is made up of 16 amino acids. The DNA of the CDR3 is TGTGCCAGCAGCCAAGATAGGTTCGCGGTCTACAATGAGCAGTTCTTC. Encoded protein: CASSQDRFAVYNEQFF.

The chain couples TRBV29-1 to TRBJ1-1; D is ambiguous. Germline-derived CDR1 and CDR2 are SQVTM and ANQGSEA. The V end lost 6 bases, the J end lost 3 bases, and 8 bases lay between the germline ends. CDR3 length: 11 amino acids. DNA of the CDR3: TGCAGCGTGGGGTCCTACACTGAAGCTTTCTTT. It yields the protein CSVGSYTEAFF.

The V and J genes are TRBV3-1 and TRBJ2-1; possible D gene TRBD1, 6 bases. Germline CDR1 and CDR2: LGHDT and YNNKEL (reference sequence). The CDR3 is 14 residues long. V was pared by 0 bases and J by 10 bases, with 13 bases between. In DNA, the CDR3 is TGTGCCAGCAGCCAAGAGTACAGGGCGAACGAGCAGTTCTTC. It codes for CASSQEYRANEQFF.

CDR3 nucleotide sequence: TGTGCCAGCAGCTCTGGGTCCTACGAGCAGTACTTC. Translating it yields CASSSGSYEQYF. The chain employs TRBV12-3 or TRBV12-4 and TRBJ2-7; no reliable D call. The CDR3 sequence is 12 residues long. Trimming shortened V by 6 bases and J by 1 base, and 7 bases separated the two germline ends.

This chain links TRBV4-2 with TRBJ1-2; D unresolved. CDR1 and CDR2 (germline): LGHNA, YNFKEQ. The CDR3 is made up of 15 amino acids. Trimming removed 0 bases from V and 8 bases from J, with 16 bases in between. CDR3 sequence: CASSQDLEVFSGYTF. DNA for the CDR3: TGTGCCAGCAGCCAAGATCTTGAAGTCTTCAGCGGCTACACCTTC.

The chain carries TRBV13 and TRBJ2-5, with D possibly TRBD2 on 6 matching bases. CDR1 PRHDT and CDR2 FYEKMQ come from the germline V gene (reference sequence). V dropped 6 bases and J dropped 5 bases, with 19 bases sitting between them. This CDR3 is built from 15 residues. CDR3 protein: CASSSAGAAGETQYF. Here the CDR3 DNA reads TGTGCCAGCAGTTCCGCAGGCGCGGCGGGGGAGACCCAGTACTTC. The whole variable domain, filled in from reference TRBV13 and TRBJ2-5, reads AAGVIQSPRHLIKEKRETATLKCYPIPRHDTVYWYQQGPGQDPQFLISFYEKMQSDKGSIPDRFSAQQFSDYHSELNMSSLELGDSALYFCASSSAGAAGETQYFGPGTRLLVL.

V and J are TRBV23-1 and TRBJ2-7; 7 bases line up with TRBD1. TRBV23-1 is labeled an ORF, and its function is uncertain. With V trimmed by 6 bases and J by 5 bases, 19 bases remained unmatched. This CDR3 has 17 amino acids. The DNA for the CDR3 is TGCGCCAGCAGCCGAGGGGCCCGACAGGGTCATTTCAACGAGCAGTACGTC. Translation: CASSRGARQGHFNEQYV.

V and J are TRBV3-1 and TRBJ2-5; TRBD2 matches at 8 bases. This CDR3 contains 14 residues. V lost 6 bases, J lost 2 bases, and 5 bases stayed unmatched. Germline values: CDR1 LGHDT, CDR2 YNNKEL (reference sequence). This CDR3 reads CASSSGGRQETQYF. Written as DNA, the CDR3 is TGTGCCAGCAGTTCCGGCGGGAGGCAAGAGACCCAGTACTTC.